One sample yielded the 6 T cell receptor beta chains listed below, sequenced in a study of blood T cell repertoires in COVID-19. Clones were sequenced by immunoSEQ multiplex PCR, and TCRdb holds only the in-frame ones, with some missing. The repertoire holds roughly 180,000 clones, with 81% as singletons. Sequenced sample: PBMCs or T cells enriched from blood (not recorded which). These receptors were collected from a woman aged 40 to 50 with acute COVID-19.

This clone occurred a few times. The J gene is TRBJ1-4, the V gene TRBV13, with 7 positions matching TRBD1. The CDR3 runs to 17 residues. The V gene end was trimmed by 3 bases and the J gene end by 5 bases; junction bases not matched to a gene: 12. CDR1 is PRHDT and CDR2 is FYEKMQ in the germline V gene (reference sequence). The CDR3 bases are TGTGCCAGCAGCTTCGGAGGACAGGTCAGGGGAAATGAAAAACTGTTTTTT. The encoded protein is CASSFGGQVRGNEKLFF.

This clone has just a few counts. V gene TRBV2 combines with J gene TRBJ1-2; 7 nucleotides agree with TRBD1. Per germline, CDR1 SNHLY and CDR2 FYNNEI. With 6 bases clipped from V and 7 bases from J, the junction kept 8 bases outside the gene matches. The CDR3 is made up of 13 amino acids. This CDR3 reads CASSADRVLGYTF. CDR3 bases: TGTGCCAGCAGCGCTGACAGGGTCCTTGGCTACACCTTC.

The chain joins TRBV7-2 to TRBJ2-1; D perhaps matches TRBD1 (6 bases). Germline loops: CDR1 SGHTA, CDR2 FQGNSA. The CDR3 is 14 amino acids. With 2 bases removed from V and 5 bases from J, the gap between germline ends came to 10 bases. CDR3 coding DNA: TGTGCCAGCAGCTTATCCTACAGGGACAATGAGCAGTTCTTC. Its protein product is CASSLSYRDNEQFF. Together with reference TRBV7-2 and TRBJ2-1, the CDR3 gives the full variable domain: GAGVSQSPSNKVTEKGKDVELRCDPISGHTALYWYRQSLGQGLEFLIYFQGNSAPDKSGLPSDRFSAERTGGSVSTLTIQRTQQEDSAVYLCASSLSYRDNEQFFGPGTRLTVL.

V and J are TRBV5-1 and TRBJ2-1; the match to TRBD1 covers 9 bases. The CDR3 covers 16 residues. Germline CDR1 is SGHRS and CDR2 is YFSETQ. V lost 3 bases and J lost 8; bases outside the gene matches: 12. Written as DNA, the CDR3 is TGCGCCAGCAGCTCACTAGACAGGGGGGTGGGCGATGAGCAGTTCTTC. This gives the protein CASSSLDRGVGDEQFF. Using reference TRBV5-1 and TRBJ2-1 for the parts outside the CDR3, the full variable domain is KAGVTQTPRYLIKTRGQQVTLSCSPISGHRSVSWYQQTPGQGLQFLFEYFSETQRNKGNFPGRFSGRQFSNSRSEMNVSTLELGDSALYLCASSSLDRGVGDEQFFGPGTRLTVL.

The V and J genes are TRBV24-1 and TRBJ2-1; 7 positions match TRBD2. The germline V gene encodes CDR1 KGHDR and CDR2 SFDVKD. The CDR3 contains 14 residues. Trimming cost V 5 bases and J 4 bases; bases outside gene matches: 4. CDR3 nucleotides: TGTGCCACCAGTGCTAGCGGCAATTACAATGAGCAGTTCTTC. As protein: CATSASGNYNEQFF.

The chain combines TRBV19 with TRBJ2-3; weak D call: TRBD2 (5 bases). Per the germline V gene, CDR1 is LNHDA and CDR2 is SQIVND (reference sequence). V was pared by 0 bases and J by 2 bases, with 15 bases between. This CDR3 comprises 17 residues. CDR3 residues: CASSIDQAGPFTDTQYF. The DNA for the CDR3 is TGTGCCAGTAGTATAGATCAGGCGGGCCCCTTCACAGATACGCAGTATTTT.